This T cell receptor (beta chain) was captured in a study of shared clonotypes between healthy human individuals. Study-wide points: Memory subsets generally showed lower estimated richness than naive subsets.

In regard to this clone: Its specificity is unknown.

This CDR3 region has 17 residues. Germline V CDR1 and CDR2: SGDLS, YYNGEE. V lost 0 bases, J lost 5 bases, and 10 bases stayed unmatched. Original data processing: ImmunoSEQ yielded junction-only sequences lacking quality scores, so filtering differed. Method: immunoSEQ multiplex PCR; TCRdb's copy keeps in-frame clones and lacks some. V and J calls and clone size come straight from that table; D and trimming were deduced from the DNA. In the table there are 190,000 or so clones, about 93% of which are singletons. Sequenced input: naive CD4+ T cells sorted from blood. Subset denoted: CD45RA+ positively selected. The V call is TRBV9, the J call TRBJ2-3, with TRBD2 matching over 9 bases. The receptor comes from a woman aged 25 to 45 in good health. The CDR3 DNA sequence: TGTGCCAGCAGCGTAGAGCTAGCGGGACGGGGGAGAGATACGCAGTATTTT. Translation: CASSVELAGRGRDTQYF.